What follows is one TCR beta chain and its context. Its specificity is unknown. PCR used 60 Vbeta primers and 13 Jbeta primers. Sequencing used immunoSEQ multiplex PCR; TCRdb keeps in-frame clones, though not all of them. The sample has some 130,000 clones; 65% to 80% are singletons. These data come from a study of cytomegalovirus exposure and HLA in healthy donors. Findings of the study overall: Cytomegalovirus-associated status was assigned to 164 TCR beta chains.

Germline lookup yields CDR1 SGHDT and CDR2 YYEEEE. This CDR3 comprises 14 residues. The junction had 0 bases not matched to a gene; V was cut back by 3 bases and J by 1 base. The chain is built from TRBV5-6 and TRBJ2-4; 8 bases match TRBD1. This receptor was obtained from a woman in her 40s in good health and CMV-seronegative. Sequencing input: PBMCs. CDR3 sequence reads: CASSWTGAKNIQYF. As DNA, the CDR3 is TGTGCCAGCAGCTGGACAGGGGCCAAAAACATTCAGTACTTC.